This section outlines one T cell receptor beta chain sequence together with its context. These data come from a study of control samples from healthy donors and cancer patients. TCRdb keeps only in-frame clones here, not all; method: immunoSEQ multiplex PCR. In the table there are about 160,000 clones, nearly 96% of which are singletons. Germline assignment: CDR1 SGHDN and CDR2 FVKESK. V shed 1 base and J shed 1 base, with 7 bases lying between them. The CDR3 has 14 amino acids. The TCR sequence derives from a woman in her 30s in good health. Sample: blood. This rearrangement joins TRBV14 to TRBJ1-1, with D unresolved. DNA of the CDR3: TGTGCCAGCAGCCAAGGAGCAGGGAACACTGAAGCTTTCTTT. Translating it yields CASSQGAGNTEAFF.